This T cell receptor beta chain originates from a study of shared clonotypes between healthy human individuals. Study-wide findings and caveats: Larger estimated richness was generally seen in naive subsets than in memory subsets.

Using immunoSEQ multiplex PCR, the repertoire was profiled, and TCRdb retains in-frame clones only, with some absent. The sample includes around 1,900,000 clones, about 94% seen only once; the top ten take approximately 1.6%. Germline values: CDR1 SGHVS, CDR2 FNYEAQ. Trimming left V 5 bases short and J 1 base short, with 8 bases between. There are 13 residues in the CDR3. A note on this clone: Antigen specificity is unknown.

The naive CD8 population came from CD45RO-negative cells selected for CCR7, without terminally differentiated effector memory CD45RA+ cells. The receptor comes from a young man in good health. Some clones in this sample may be carry-over from other donors' samples. The sequenced sample consisted of naive CD8+ T cells from PBMCs. The gene calls are TRBV7-6 and TRBJ1-1; D gene uncertain. The CDR3 loop reads CASSALRNTEAFF. The CDR3 DNA is TGTGCCAGCAGCGCCCTCCGGAACACTGAAGCTTTCTTT.